Detailed here is one TCR beta chain. What it binds is not known. CDR1 and CDR2 (germline): SGHDT, YYEEEE. The CDR3 is 15 amino acids. V lost 3 bases and J lost 5; bases outside the gene matches: 8. Random hexamers primed reverse transcription of 0.5 to 1 ug RNA. The immunoSEQ assay covered 54 Vbeta and 13 Jbeta segments for CDR3. MiXCR, applied by TCRdb to the immunoSEQ multiplex PCR reads, yields one record per CDR3 protein. The table records 210,000 or so distinct CDR3 sequences, around 93% of them present only once. This specimen comes from a study of CD8 T cells in Susac syndrome. Study overall: Among the Susac syndrome patients who underwent sequencing, about six had clinically active disease, while roughly 8 of them were in remission. Overall study findings and caveats: In Susac syndrome, CD4+ T cell repertoires lacked any clonal expansion.

This chain uses TRBV5-6 with TRBJ1-2; 9 bases are a match to TRBD1. Sequencing used CD4+ T cells from PBMCs. This TCR came from a human donor with Susac syndrome. The CDR3 here is CASSSNGQGPYGYTF. CDR3 in DNA: TGTGCCAGCAGCTCGAACGGACAGGGGCCTTATGGCTACACCTTC.